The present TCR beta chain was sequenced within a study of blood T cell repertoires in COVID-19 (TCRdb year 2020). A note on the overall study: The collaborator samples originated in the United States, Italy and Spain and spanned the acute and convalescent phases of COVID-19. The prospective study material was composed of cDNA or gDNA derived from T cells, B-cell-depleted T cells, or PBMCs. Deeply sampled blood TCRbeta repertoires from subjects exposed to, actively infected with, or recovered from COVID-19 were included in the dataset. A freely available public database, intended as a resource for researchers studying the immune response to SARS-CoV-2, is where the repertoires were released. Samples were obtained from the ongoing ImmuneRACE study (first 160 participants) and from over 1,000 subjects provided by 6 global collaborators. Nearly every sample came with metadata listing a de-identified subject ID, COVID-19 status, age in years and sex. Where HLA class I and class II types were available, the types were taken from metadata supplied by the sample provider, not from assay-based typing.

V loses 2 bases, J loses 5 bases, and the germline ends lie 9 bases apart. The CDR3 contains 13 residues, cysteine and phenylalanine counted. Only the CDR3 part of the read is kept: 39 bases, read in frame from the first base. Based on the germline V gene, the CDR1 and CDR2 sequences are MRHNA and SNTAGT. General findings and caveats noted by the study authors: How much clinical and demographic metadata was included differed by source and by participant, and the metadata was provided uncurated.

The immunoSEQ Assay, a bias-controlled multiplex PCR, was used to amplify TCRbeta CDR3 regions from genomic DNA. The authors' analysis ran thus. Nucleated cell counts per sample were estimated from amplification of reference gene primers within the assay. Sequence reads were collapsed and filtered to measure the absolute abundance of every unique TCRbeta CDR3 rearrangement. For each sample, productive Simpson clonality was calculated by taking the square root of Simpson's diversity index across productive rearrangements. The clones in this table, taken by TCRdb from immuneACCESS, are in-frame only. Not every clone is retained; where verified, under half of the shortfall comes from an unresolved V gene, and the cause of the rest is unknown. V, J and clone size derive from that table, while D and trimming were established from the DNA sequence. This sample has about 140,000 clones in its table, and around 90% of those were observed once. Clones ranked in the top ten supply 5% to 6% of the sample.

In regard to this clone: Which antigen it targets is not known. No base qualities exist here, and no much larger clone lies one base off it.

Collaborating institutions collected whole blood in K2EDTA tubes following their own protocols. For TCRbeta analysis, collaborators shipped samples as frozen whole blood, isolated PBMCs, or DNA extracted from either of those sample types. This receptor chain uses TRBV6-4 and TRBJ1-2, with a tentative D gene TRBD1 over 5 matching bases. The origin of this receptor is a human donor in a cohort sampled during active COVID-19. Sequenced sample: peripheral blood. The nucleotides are TGTGCCAGCAGTGACGGGGGGAAGTATGGCTACACCTTC. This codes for CASSDGGKYGYTF.